The 20 T cell receptor beta chains in this list originate from one sample, sequenced in a study of neoadjuvant anti-PD-1 for oral cavity cancer (dated by TCRdb to the early 2020s). Library method: the immunoSEQ multiplex PCR assay. What TCRdb holds here is the immuneACCESS table cut down to in-frame rearrangements. Part of the clones is not present; checked against another copy, under half of the missing clones reflect an unresolved V gene, and the others are unexplained. Recorded for this sample are some 15,000 clones; around 70% of them occurred a single time. The ten largest clones capture just under 3% of the sample. The meaning of the sample's time point label: after neoadjuvant nivolumab, at surgical resection. The sequencing used PBMCs, collected after nivolumab (anti-PD-1) treatment. All receptors derive from a person aged 35-79 years with oral cavity squamous cell carcinoma.

This sequence joins TRBV11-2 and TRBJ2-2, with 8 bases aligning to TRBD1. The CDR3 loop spans 16 amino acids. V gave up 3 bases and J gave up 1 base; unmatched junction bases: 4. Germline values: CDR1 SGHAT, CDR2 FQNNGV. In DNA form, the CDR3 reads TGTGCCAGCAGCTTGACAGGGGCAGGGAACACCGGGGAGCTGTTTTTT. Protein sequence: CASSLTGAGNTGELFF.

V is TRBV30 and J is TRBJ2-7, with D possibly being TRBD1 or TRBD2 (5 bases each). The CDR3 runs to 16 residues. Germline V gene lookup returns CDR1 GTSNPN and CDR2 SVGIG (reference sequence). V was clipped by 1 base and J by 5 bases, with 21 bases between them. In DNA form, the CDR3 reads TGTGCCTGGAGTGGGGGTCCGGGACCCCATCGGGACGAGCAGTACTTC. It encodes CAWSGGPGPHRDEQYF. The full variable domain, in which reference TRBV30 and TRBJ2-7 provide the parts outside the CDR3, is SQTIHQWPATLVQPVGSPLSLECTVEGTSNPNLYWYRQAAGRGLQLLFYSVGIGQISSEVPQNLSASRPQDRQFILSSKKLLLSDSGFYLCAWSGGPGPHRDEQYFGPGTRLTVT.

The rearrangement joins TRBV11-2 to TRBJ2-2; D remains ambiguous. V lost 1 base and J 3 bases, leaving 6 bases between the germline ends. The CDR3 loop spans 14 amino acids. Germline CDR1 and CDR2: SGHAT and FQNNGV. The CDR3 protein is CASSLAGYTGELFF. The CDR3, as DNA: TGTGCCAGCAGCTTAGCGGGTTACACCGGGGAGCTGTTTTTT.

This rearrangement joins TRBV30 to TRBJ2-2, with TRBD1 as a possible D gene (5 bases). The CDR3 runs 16 residues. The germline V gene has CDR1 GTSNPN and CDR2 SVGIG (reference sequence). Deletions cut 2 bases from V and 1 base from J, with 14 bases between. CDR3 DNA sequence: TGTGCCTGGAGTAGGGGATTTCCCCTGAACACCGGGGAGCTGTTTTTT. Protein sequence: CAWSRGFPLNTGELFF.

The gene calls are TRBV7-9 and TRBJ1-5, with D possibly TRBD1 on 6 matching bases. Looked up from germline, CDR1 is SEHNR and CDR2 is FQNEAQ (reference sequence). V dropped 2 bases and J dropped 1 base, with 6 bases sitting between them. The CDR3 extends over 14 amino acids. CDR3 nucleotide sequence: TGTGCCAGCAGCTTACAGGGGAGCAATCAGCCCCAGCATTTT. Its protein is CASSLQGSNQPQHF.

The J gene is TRBJ1-3, the V gene TRBV11-3; D perhaps matches TRBD1 (5 bases). V was cut by 5 bases and J by 4 bases, with 9 bases left in between. The CDR3 loop spans 13 amino acids. Germline V gene lookup returns CDR1 SGHNT and CDR2 YENEEA. The CDR3 nucleotides read TGTGCCAGCAGCCCGGACACCGGAAACACCATATATTTT. Protein: CASSPDTGNTIYF.

This sequence joins TRBV9 and TRBJ2-2; TRBD2 aligns across 12 bases. With 0 bases clipped from V and 4 bases from J, the junction kept 4 bases outside the gene matches. Germline V lookup: CDR1 SGDLS, CDR2 YYNGEE. This CDR3 has 17 residues. The CDR3 is CASSVAPGLAGTGELFF. CDR3 nucleotide sequence: TGTGCCAGCAGCGTAGCTCCGGGACTAGCGGGCACCGGGGAGCTGTTTTTT. The full variable domain, rest sourced from reference TRBV9 and TRBJ2-2, is DSGVTQTPKHLITATGQRVTLRCSPRSGDLSVYWYQQSLDQGLQFLIQYYNGEERAKGNILERFSAQQFPDLHSELNLSSLELGDSALYFCASSVAPGLAGTGELFFGEGSRLTVL.

The CDR3 loop reads CASSLSRSGELFF. CDR3 DNA sequence: TGTGCCAGCAGTTTAAGTAGGTCCGGGGAGCTGTTTTTT. The chain is built from TRBV27 and TRBJ2-2; D gene unclear. This CDR3 is built from 13 residues. With 2 bases removed from V and 6 bases from J, the gap between germline ends came to 7 bases. Germline CDR1 is MNHEY and CDR2 is SMNVEV (reference sequence).

The chain links TRBV29-1 to TRBJ1-1; possible D gene TRBD1, 5 bases. The CDR3 spans 12 residues. Germline V gene lookup returns CDR1 SQVTM and CDR2 ANQGSEA. V lost 5 bases, J lost 5 bases, and 12 bases lay in between. CDR3 amino acids: CSVLRGDTEAFF. In DNA form, the CDR3 reads TGCAGCGTTCTGAGGGGTGATACTGAAGCTTTCTTT.

Concerning this clone: Mismatch with germline at one junction end may stem from a read error. V gene TRBV7-2 combines with J gene TRBJ2-1; no clear D. The CDR3 is made up of 12 amino acids. The germline V gene has CDR1 SGHTA and CDR2 FQGNSA. As DNA, the CDR3 is TGTGCCAGCGGACCCTACCGGGCCTCTGAAATCTTC. This sequence encodes CASGPYRASEIF.

V and J are TRBV5-1 and TRBJ2-5, with 13 bases identical to TRBD2. V shed 4 bases and J 5 bases; nucleotides not matched to a gene: 5. This CDR3 spans 15 amino acids. Germline CDR1 reads SGHRS; CDR2 reads YFSETQ. The CDR3 DNA sequence: TGCGCCAGCAGCCCCGGGACTAGCGGGGCCGAGACCCAGTACTTC. The encoded protein is CASSPGTSGAETQYF. Combining the CDR3 with reference TRBV5-1 and TRBJ2-5 gives the whole variable domain KAGVTQTPRYLIKTRGQQVTLSCSPISGHRSVSWYQQTPGQGLQFLFEYFSETQRNKGNFPGRFSGRQFSNSRSEMNVSTLELGDSALYLCASSPGTSGAETQYFGPGTRLLVL.

The rearrangement joins TRBV5-1 to TRBJ2-7; D is unresolved. In germline, CDR1 is SGHRS, CDR2 YFSETQ. V was shortened by 4 bases and J by 0 bases, with 8 bases between the two germline ends. The CDR3 extends over 13 amino acids. Here the CDR3 DNA reads TGCGCCAGCAGCAGGGCCTCCTCCTACGAGCAGTACTTC. The encoded protein is CASSRASSYEQYF.

This sequence joins TRBV5-6 and TRBJ1-1; TRBD1 might be the D (5 bases). The germline V gene encodes CDR1 SGHDT and CDR2 YYEEEE. V was cut by 4 bases and J by 0 bases, with 10 bases left in between. The CDR3 length is 14 residues. The CDR3 DNA follows: TGTGCCAGCAGCCCGGGACTCATGAACACTGAAGCTTTCTTT. Translation gives CASSPGLMNTEAFF.

CDR3 nucleotides: TGTGCCAGCAGTGAATTTCCCTATGAGCAGTTCTTC. Its translation: CASSEFPYEQFF. The chain uses TRBV6-1 and TRBJ2-1; D ambiguous. Deletions cut 2 bases from V and 8 bases from J, with 7 bases between. Germline assignment: CDR1 MNHNS and CDR2 SASEGT. The CDR3 totals 12 residues.

The CDR3 coding sequence is TGTGCCAGCAGGACAGGGAACGACTATGGCTACACCTTC. Translating it yields CASRTGNDYGYTF. This chain links TRBV5-6 with TRBJ1-2, with 7 bases fitting TRBD1. This CDR3 has 13 residues. Per germline, CDR1 SGHDT and CDR2 YYEEEE. V lost 5 bases, J lost 3 bases, and 4 bases stayed unmatched.

The V call is TRBV10-3, the J call TRBJ1-1; D is ambiguous. V gave up 10 bases and J gave up 1 base, with 13 bases separating them. The CDR3 contains 13 residues. Germline V gene data show CDR1 as ENHRY and CDR2 as SYGVKD. CDR3: CATYRSRNTEAFF. The CDR3 bases are TGTGCCACGTACCGTTCGCGGAACACTGAAGCTTTCTTT.

The rearrangement uses TRBV19 and TRBJ2-3; 7 nucleotides match TRBD2. Germline V lookup: CDR1 LNHDA, CDR2 SQIVND (reference sequence). With V trimmed by 5 bases and J by 6 bases, 5 bases remained unmatched. The CDR3 loop spans 13 amino acids. The chain's CDR3 is CASSLRREDTQYF. The CDR3, as DNA: TGTGCCAGTAGTCTAAGGCGGGAGGATACGCAGTATTTT.

This clone was observed a single time. V is TRBV25-1 and J is TRBJ2-3; D gene unclear. V was clipped by 5 bases and J by 6 bases, with 6 bases between them. The CDR3 has 11 amino acids. In germline, CDR1 is MGHDK, CDR2 SYGVNS. This CDR3 is CASSTQDTQYF. The CDR3 DNA is TGTGCCAGCAGTACTCAGGATACGCAGTATTTT. The full variable domain, rest sourced from reference TRBV25-1 and TRBJ2-3, is EADIYQTPRYLVIGTGKKITLECSQTMGHDKMYWYQQDPGMELHLIHYSYGVNSTEKGDLSSESTVSRIRTEHFPLTLESARPSHTSQYLCASSTQDTQYFGPGTRLTVL.

This rearrangement joins TRBV14 to TRBJ1-2; tentatively, D is TRBD1 (5 bases). The CDR3 covers 17 residues. Germline assignment: CDR1 SGHDN and CDR2 FVKESK. Trimming shortened V by 0 bases and J by 4 bases, and 18 bases separated the two germline ends. CDR3 nucleotide sequence: TGTGCCAGCAGCCAAGATACTACCGGGGCGCAAGGCTATGGCTACACCTTC. Translating gives CASSQDTTGAQGYGYTF.

The V call is TRBV14, the J call TRBJ2-2, with 7 bases that match TRBD1. The germline V gene has CDR1 SGHDN and CDR2 FVKESK. With 2 bases clipped from V and 4 bases from J, the junction kept 4 bases outside the gene matches. The CDR3 has 15 amino acids. Here the CDR3 reads CASSQLPGGTGELFF. The CDR3 nucleotides read TGTGCCAGCAGCCAACTGCCAGGGGGCACCGGGGAGCTGTTTTTT.